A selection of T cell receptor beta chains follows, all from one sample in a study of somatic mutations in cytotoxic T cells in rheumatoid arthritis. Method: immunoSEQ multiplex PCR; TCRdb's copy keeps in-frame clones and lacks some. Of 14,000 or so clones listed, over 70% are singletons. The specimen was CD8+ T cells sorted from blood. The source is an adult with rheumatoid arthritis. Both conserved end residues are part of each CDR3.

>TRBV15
CATKSGNRREQYF
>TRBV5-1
CASSLGLAVEAGELFF
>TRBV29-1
CSSAGADLYGYTF
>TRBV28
CASGEVAEIYNEQFF
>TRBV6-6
CASAPQVDYEQYF
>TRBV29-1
CSGLTGGYGYTF
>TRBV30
CASSAGRAYNEQFF
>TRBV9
CASSASGGLGQPQHF
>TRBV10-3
CAISESAQGRDYGYTF
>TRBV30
CAWSDRGAPNYGYTF
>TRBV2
CASSEMGAGELFF
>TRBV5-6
CASSLTGGDEQYF
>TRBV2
CASSLPGGVETQYF
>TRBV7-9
CASSWGATGELFF
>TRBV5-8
CASPPRGFITGELFF
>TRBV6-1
CASSGTQGQYEQYF
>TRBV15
CATSTEQGPKNIQYF
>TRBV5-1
CASSQAPPSYEQYF
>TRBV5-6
CASSLGVRRGGQSGELFF
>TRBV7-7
CASSLVPLAGTNEQFF
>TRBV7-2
CASSPTSGRIHEQFF
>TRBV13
CASSSGPYEQYF
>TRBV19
CASTPGQGAWGAFF
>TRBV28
CASRTGGGYTEAFF
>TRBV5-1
CASSLARADTQYF
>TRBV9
CASSLDEYNEQFF
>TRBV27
CASSLGTEWYEQYF